These T cell receptor beta chains were read from a single sample in a study of T cell responses to AZD1222 COVID-19 vaccine. Measured with immunoSEQ multiplex PCR; TCRdb has only the in-frame clones, and not every one. The repertoire holds roughly 170,000 clones, around nine tenths seen once, with 0.49% in the top ten. The sample in question was peripheral blood, obtained on day 0 of AZD1222 vaccination. The receptors were gathered from an adult in good health. Each CDR3 is given with its conserved first and last residue. The order of the fields is CDR3 DNA, CDR3 protein, V gene, clone size, J gene, D gene. D genes are given only for firm matches. Some rows have no size entry. The others give once, few or many, or a class for an expanded clone.

TGTGCCAGCATCAAAGGCGGCGGGAGTCAGGAGACCCAGTACTTC CASIKGGGSQETQYF TRBV6-5 NA TRBJ2-5 TRBD2
TGTGCCAGCAGTTTCGGGGATCAGCCCCAGCATTTT CASSFGDQPQHF TRBV12-3/TRBV12-4 NA TRBJ1-5 NA
TGCAGCGTTGAGGCATACAGGATAGACCACTATGGCTACACCTTC CSVEAYRIDHYGYTF TRBV29-1 NA TRBJ1-2 NA
TGTGCCAGCAGCGTAGGGGGGGAGACGGCCTACGAGCAGTACTTC CASSVGGETAYEQYF TRBV9 NA TRBJ2-7 NA
TGTGCCAGTAGTATCTCGACTACAGAGTGGGCGAACACTGAAGCTTTCTTT CASSISTTEWANTEAFF TRBV19 NA TRBJ1-1 NA
TGTGCCAGCAGACCGGACAGGGTAGGGCAAGAGACCCAGTACTTC CASRPDRVGQETQYF TRBV28 NA TRBJ2-5 TRBD1
TGCGCCAGCAGCCAAGACCAGACAGTACTTCAGCCCCAGCATTTT CASSQDQTVLQPQHF TRBV4-3 NA TRBJ1-5 NA
TGTGCCAGCAGTGTGGCAGGGCGGTGGACTAATGAAAAACTGTTTTTT CASSVAGRWTNEKLFF TRBV6-1 NA TRBJ1-4 NA
TGCAGCGTTGAGCAGGGACAGGGGGCCCCCTACGAGCAGTACTTC CSVEQGQGAPYEQYF TRBV29-1 NA TRBJ2-7 TRBD1
TGTGCCAGCAGCGAAACAGGGTTGGGCTATGGCTACACCTTC CASSETGLGYGYTF TRBV9 once TRBJ1-2 NA
TGTGCCAGCAGTTACGGGGGAGATACGCAGTATTTT CASSYGGDTQYF TRBV28 NA TRBJ2-3 NA
TGTGCCAGCAGCCCCGTGGGACTAGCGGGGACCTACGAGCAGTACTTC CASSPVGLAGTYEQYF TRBV14 NA TRBJ2-7 TRBD2
TGCGCCAGCAGTGACGATAGCAATCAGCCCCAGCATTTT CASSDDSNQPQHF TRBV10-1 NA TRBJ1-5 NA
TGTGCCAGCAGCTCGTCGGTAGGCTATAATTCACCCCTCCACTTT CASSSSVGYNSPLHF TRBV7-2 NA TRBJ1-6 NA
TGTGCCTGGAGGGTGGGAGAGGGGACAGATACGCAGTATTTT CAWRVGEGTDTQYF TRBV30 NA TRBJ2-3 NA
TGTGCCAGCAGCCCCGCTGTTAGATTGGATACGCAGTATTTT CASSPAVRLDTQYF TRBV7-9 NA TRBJ2-3 NA
TGTGCCAGCAGCCTAGAATACGAGCAGTACTTC CASSLEYEQYF TRBV11-2 NA TRBJ2-7 NA
TGCGCCAGCATCTCCGAGGCAAAGGGATTCACAGAGACCCAGTACTTC CASISEAKGFTETQYF TRBV10-1 NA TRBJ2-5 NA
TGTGCCAGCAGCCCAGGTAGCGGGACCACAGATACGCAGTATTTT CASSPGSGTTDTQYF TRBV13 NA TRBJ2-3 TRBD2
TGCGCCAGCAAGGAGACAGGGGGTGAGAGGTCCTACGAGCAGTACTTC CASKETGGERSYEQYF TRBV5-1 NA TRBJ2-7 TRBD1
TGTGCCAGCAGCGTGGGTGGGACAGGGGGTTCGTCAGAGACCCAGTACTTC CASSVGGTGGSSETQYF TRBV9 NA TRBJ2-5 TRBD1
TGTGCCAGCAGCTCGGCAGGGAATAATTCACCCCTCCACTTT CASSSAGNNSPLHF TRBV11-1 few TRBJ1-6 NA
TGTGCCAGTAGTATACAGGTTATGCAGCCCCAGCATTTT CASSIQVMQPQHF TRBV19 NA TRBJ1-5 NA
TGTGCCAGCAGCCCCGCCTCGATGGAGGGCAAGACCCAGTACTTC CASSPASMEGKTQYF TRBV5-4 NA TRBJ2-5 NA
TGCGCCAGCAGCCAAGGGGTACAGGGTTTGAGTGAAAAACTGTTTTTT CASSQGVQGLSEKLFF TRBV4-3 NA TRBJ1-4 NA